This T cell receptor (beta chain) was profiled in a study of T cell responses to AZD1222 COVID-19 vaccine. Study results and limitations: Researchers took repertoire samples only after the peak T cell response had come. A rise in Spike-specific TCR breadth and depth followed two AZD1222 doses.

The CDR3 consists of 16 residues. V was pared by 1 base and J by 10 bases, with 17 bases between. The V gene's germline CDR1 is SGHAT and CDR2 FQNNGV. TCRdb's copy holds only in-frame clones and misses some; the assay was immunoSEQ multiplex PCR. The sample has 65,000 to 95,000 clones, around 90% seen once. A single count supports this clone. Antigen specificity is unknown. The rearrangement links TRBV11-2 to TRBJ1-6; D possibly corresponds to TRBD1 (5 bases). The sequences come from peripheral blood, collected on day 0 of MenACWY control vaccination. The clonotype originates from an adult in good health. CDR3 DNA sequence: TGTGCCAGCAGCTTAGGTGGCCCCGGGGGGGGATCACCCCTCCACTTT. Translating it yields CASSLGGPGGGSPLHF.